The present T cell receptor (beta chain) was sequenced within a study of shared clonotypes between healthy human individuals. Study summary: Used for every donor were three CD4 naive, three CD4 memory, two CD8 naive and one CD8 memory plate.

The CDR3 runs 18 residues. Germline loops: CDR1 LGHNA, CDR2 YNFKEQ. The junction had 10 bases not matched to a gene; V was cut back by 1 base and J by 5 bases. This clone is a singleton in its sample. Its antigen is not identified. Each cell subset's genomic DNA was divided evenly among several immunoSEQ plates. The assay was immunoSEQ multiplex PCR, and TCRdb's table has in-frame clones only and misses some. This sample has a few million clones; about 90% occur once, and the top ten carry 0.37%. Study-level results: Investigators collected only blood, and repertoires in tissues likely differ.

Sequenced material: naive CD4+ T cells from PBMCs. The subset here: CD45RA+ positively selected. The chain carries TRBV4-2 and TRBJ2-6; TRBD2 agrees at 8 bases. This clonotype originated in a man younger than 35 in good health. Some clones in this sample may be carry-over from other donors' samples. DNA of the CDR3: TGTGCCAGCAGCCAAGGAGAAGGACGGGAGGGGAGGGCCAACGTCCTGACTTTC. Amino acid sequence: CASSQGEGREGRANVLTF.